This TCR beta chain is from a study of PD-L1 blockade in urothelial cancer. Assay used: immunoSEQ multiplex PCR; TCRdb lists only in-frame clones, some missing. The repertoire consists of 49,000 or so clones, with 79% occurring once and the leading ten covering less than 11%. Specified time point: pretreatment peripheral blood. The length of the CDR3 is 17 residues. V was pared by 1 base and J by 8 bases, with 12 bases of the junction left unmatched. Germline V lookup: CDR1 SGHDT, CDR2 YYEEEE. V is TRBV5-6 and J is TRBJ2-1, with 10 bases that match TRBD2. Material: PBMCs, obtained around atezolizumab (anti-PD-L1) treatment. The TCR comes from a man aged 65-85 years with urothelial cancer. The CDR3 reads CASSLMGQLAGGHEQFF. The CDR3 DNA reads as TGTGCCAGCAGCTTGATGGGGCAATTAGCGGGAGGCCATGAGCAGTTCTTC. Drawing the rest from reference TRBV5-6 and TRBJ2-1, the complete variable domain is DAGVTQSPTHLIKTRGQQVTLRCSPKSGHDTVSWYQQALGQGPQFIFQYYEEEERQRGNFPDRFSGHQFPNYSSELNVNALLLGDSALYLCASSLMGQLAGGHEQFFGPGTRLTVL.